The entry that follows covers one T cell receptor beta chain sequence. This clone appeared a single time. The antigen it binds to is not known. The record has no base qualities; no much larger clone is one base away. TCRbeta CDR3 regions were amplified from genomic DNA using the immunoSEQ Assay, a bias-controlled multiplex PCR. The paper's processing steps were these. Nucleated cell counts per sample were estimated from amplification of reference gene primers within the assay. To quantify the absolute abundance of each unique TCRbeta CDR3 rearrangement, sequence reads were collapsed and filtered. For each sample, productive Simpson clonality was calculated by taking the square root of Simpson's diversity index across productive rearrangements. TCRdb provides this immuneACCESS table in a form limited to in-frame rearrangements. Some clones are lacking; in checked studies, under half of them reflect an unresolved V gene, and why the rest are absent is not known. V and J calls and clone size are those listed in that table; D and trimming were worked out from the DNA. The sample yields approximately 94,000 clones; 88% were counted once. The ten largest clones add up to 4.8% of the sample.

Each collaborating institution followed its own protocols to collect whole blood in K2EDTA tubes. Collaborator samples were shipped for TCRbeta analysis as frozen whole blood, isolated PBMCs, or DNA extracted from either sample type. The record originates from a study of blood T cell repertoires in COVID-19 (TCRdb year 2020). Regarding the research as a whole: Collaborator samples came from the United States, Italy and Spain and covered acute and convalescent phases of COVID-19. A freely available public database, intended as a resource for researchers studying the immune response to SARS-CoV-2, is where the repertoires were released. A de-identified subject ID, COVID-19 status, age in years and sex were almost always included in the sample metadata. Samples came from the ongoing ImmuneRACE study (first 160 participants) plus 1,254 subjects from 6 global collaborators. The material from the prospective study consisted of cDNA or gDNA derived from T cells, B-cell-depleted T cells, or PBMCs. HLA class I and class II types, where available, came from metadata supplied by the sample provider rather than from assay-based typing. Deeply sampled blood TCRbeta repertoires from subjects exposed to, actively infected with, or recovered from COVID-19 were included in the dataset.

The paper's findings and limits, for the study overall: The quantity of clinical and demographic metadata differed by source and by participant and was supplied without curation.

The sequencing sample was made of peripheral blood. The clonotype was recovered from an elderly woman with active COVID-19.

The CDR3 in this case is CASRVSTGQETQYF. The nucleotides are TGTGCCAGCAGGGTCTCGACAGGGCAAGAGACCCAGTACTTC. The chain uses TRBV11-2 and TRBJ2-5, with TRBD1 identical over 7 junction bases. The CDR3 holds 14 amino acids from the cysteine to the phenylalanine. Just the 42-base CDR3 DNA is kept, in frame starting at base 1. The CDR1 and CDR2 encoded by the germline V gene are SGHAT and FQNNGV. At the junction V is shortened by 6 bases and J by 2 bases; bases outside the gene matches: 6.